Listed below are T cell receptor beta chains from one sample, sequenced in a study of T cells in severe cutaneous drug reactions. TCRdb re-called the multiplex PCR reads; one entry per CDR3 protein, DNA not given. This sample's table has about 7,200 distinct CDR3 sequences. The source material was cells from a skin blister. The receptors were sampled from a human donor with toxic epidermal necrolysis, a severe cutaneous drug reaction. CDR3s include the opening cysteine and the closing phenylalanine or tryptophan. The order of the fields is clone size, V gene, J gene, CDR3 protein. The size of a clone is reported for some rows only, either as once, few or many, or as a class for expanded clones.

clone size: medium-sized
V gene: TRBV30
J gene: TRBJ1-2
CDR3 protein: CAWSDPRGGYTF

clone size: .
V gene: TRBV2
J gene: TRBJ2-1
CDR3 protein: CASRELGSYNEQFF

clone size: .
V gene: TRBV18
J gene: TRBJ2-7
CDR3 protein: CASSPGLAEQYF

clone size: .
V gene: TRBV28
J gene: TRBJ2-1
CDR3 protein: CASSLPRTSGRGSSYNEQFF

clone size: .
V gene: TRBV27
J gene: TRBJ2-7
CDR3 protein: CASSFEGYEQYF

clone size: .
V gene: TRBV10-2
J gene: TRBJ2-3
CDR3 protein: CASSAGTVLTDTQYF

clone size: .
V gene: TRBV20-1
J gene: TRBJ2-3
CDR3 protein: CSVLGRSTDTQYF

clone size: .
V gene: TRBV4-1
J gene: TRBJ2-7
CDR3 protein: CASSQDWRERYEQYF

clone size: .
V gene: TRBV20-1
J gene: TRBJ1-1
CDR3 protein: CSARDRVDLYTEAFF

clone size: .
V gene: TRBV27
J gene: TRBJ2-7
CDR3 protein: CASSLDRYEQYF

clone size: .
V gene: TRBV27
J gene: TRBJ2-1
CDR3 protein: CASTNTGSSYNEQFF

clone size: .
V gene: TRBV19
J gene: TRBJ2-2
CDR3 protein: CASNPPRGRGISGELFF

clone size: .
V gene: TRBV28
J gene: TRBJ2-7
CDR3 protein: CASSPPVSGNRPYEQYF

clone size: .
V gene: TRBV28
J gene: TRBJ2-4
CDR3 protein: CASSWGGQGSYDIQYF

clone size: large
V gene: TRBV2
J gene: TRBJ1-5
CDR3 protein: CASSDLAGEEPQHF

clone size: medium-sized
V gene: TRBV20-1
J gene: TRBJ2-2
CDR3 protein: CSAVTPGSGELFF

clone size: .
V gene: TRBV12-3/TRBV12-4
J gene: TRBJ2-7
CDR3 protein: CASSPTIGDYEQYF

clone size: .
V gene: TRBV28
J gene: TRBJ2-1
CDR3 protein: CASSELAASSYNEQFF

clone size: .
V gene: TRBV7-9
J gene: TRBJ2-1
CDR3 protein: CASSLRFDEQFF

clone size: .
V gene: TRBV18
J gene: TRBJ2-1
CDR3 protein: CASSPRDPSIYNEQFF

clone size: .
V gene: TRBV18
J gene: TRBJ1-1
CDR3 protein: CASSPFEGGQNTEAFF

clone size: .
V gene: TRBV28
J gene: TRBJ2-5
CDR3 protein: CASKGVRLKTQYF

clone size: .
V gene: TRBV3-1
J gene: TRBJ2-1
CDR3 protein: CASSRINERGRGSYNEQFF

clone size: .
V gene: TRBV28
J gene: TRBJ2-7
CDR3 protein: CASSLAGSYEQYF

clone size: medium-sized
V gene: TRBV28
J gene: TRBJ1-6
CDR3 protein: CASSFHRTLYNSPLHF

clone size: .
V gene: TRBV27
J gene: TRBJ1-2
CDR3 protein: CASSDGTGGYAYGYTF

clone size: .
V gene: TRBV18
J gene: TRBJ1-4
CDR3 protein: CASSPGAGEKLFF

clone size: medium-sized
V gene: TRBV4-3
J gene: TRBJ1-1
CDR3 protein: CASSQETVMNTEAFF

clone size: .
V gene: TRBV28
J gene: TRBJ1-2
CDR3 protein: CASSPSANYGYTF

clone size: .
V gene: TRBV28
J gene: TRBJ2-2
CDR3 protein: CASTPHDTGELFF

clone size: .
V gene: TRBV30
J gene: TRBJ2-4
CDR3 protein: CAWIGGGQGTKNIQYF

clone size: .
V gene: TRBV5-1
J gene: TRBJ2-7
CDR3 protein: CASRENYEQYF

clone size: .
V gene: TRBV13
J gene: TRBJ1-6
CDR3 protein: CASSQIGESYNSPLHF

clone size: .
V gene: TRBV10-3
J gene: TRBJ2-7
CDR3 protein: CAIRSGREYEQYF

clone size: .
V gene: TRBV15
J gene: TRBJ2-7
CDR3 protein: CATSRVPGQDSYEQYF

clone size: .
V gene: TRBV12-3/TRBV12-4
J gene: TRBJ1-2
CDR3 protein: CASSLMGPSGGYGYTF

clone size: .
V gene: TRBV28
J gene: TRBJ2-2
CDR3 protein: CASSLLAGTGELFF

clone size: .
V gene: TRBV29-1
J gene: TRBJ1-2
CDR3 protein: CSVEKGDDYGYTF

clone size: .
V gene: TRBV15
J gene: TRBJ1-2
CDR3 protein: CATSTPSGLQGYTF

clone size: .
V gene: TRBV20-1
J gene: TRBJ2-5
CDR3 protein: CSAVQAIQETQYF

clone size: .
V gene: TRBV2
J gene: TRBJ1-5
CDR3 protein: CASSTGFDRPQHF

clone size: .
V gene: TRBV20-1
J gene: TRBJ2-7
CDR3 protein: CSAGGLAGDEQYF

clone size: large
V gene: TRBV28
J gene: TRBJ2-7
CDR3 protein: CASSLSPPREQYF

clone size: .
V gene: TRBV7-6
J gene: TRBJ2-1
CDR3 protein: CASTGGKRGNEQFF

clone size: .
V gene: TRBV28
J gene: TRBJ1-4
CDR3 protein: CASSPSPGMNEKLFF